This record concerns one T cell receptor beta chain sequence. The sample is drawn from a study of T cell changes during pregnancy in multiple sclerosis. The V and J ends lost 6 bases and 5 bases respectively, with 9 bases between them. Per the germline V gene, CDR1 is MNHEY and CDR2 is SMNVEV (reference sequence). This CDR3 comprises 12 residues. Using immunoSEQ multiplex PCR, the repertoire was profiled, and TCRdb retains in-frame clones only, with some absent. Of about 59,000 clones listed, approximately 94% are singletons. The specimen comprised CD8+ T cells from peripheral blood mononuclear cells, sampled after pregnancy. The V call is TRBV27, the J call TRBJ2-3; D gene ambiguous. This receptor was taken from a female donor with multiple sclerosis, enrolled in a pregnancy study. The CDR3 DNA follows: TGTGCCAGCAGGAAGCGCTTAGATACGCAGTATTTT. Amino acids: CASRKRLDTQYF.